Here is one TCR beta chain with its context. Its antigen remains unidentified. The sample originates from a study of regulatory T cells in long-lasting Graves disease. Stated time point: persistent/refractory GD, antithyroid drugs over 5 years with positive TRAb. Making the TCR library involved RNA that had been extracted from PBMCs. It was American Thyroid Association guidelines that determined Graves' disease diagnosis. Broader study findings: Newly diagnosed patients shared about a thousand public clonotypes; persistent patients shared some 2,600. Preferential use of TRBV28, TRBJ1-2 and TRBJ2-5 was seen in persistent disease.

The authors built TCR beta libraries using iRepertoire HTBI primers and Arm-PCR of CDR3 regions. In TCRdb, the multiplex PCR reads were re-called with MiXCR into one record per CDR3 protein. This table holds a few hundred thousand distinct CDR3 sequences, around 20% found once. The length of the CDR3 is 13 residues. V lost 0 bases, J lost 4 bases, and 7 bases lay in between. Looked up from germline, CDR1 is SGDLS and CDR2 is YYNGEE. This sample comprised peripheral blood mononuclear cells (PBMCs), obtained when the disease was refractory, from a patient treated with antithyroid drugs. This rearrangement joins TRBV9 to TRBJ1-2; D is unresolved. This TCR came from a female donor with Graves disease. CDR3 nucleotides: TGTGCCAGCAGCGTAGTGGGCGGCTATGGCTACACCTTC. Translating it yields CASSVVGGYGYTF.